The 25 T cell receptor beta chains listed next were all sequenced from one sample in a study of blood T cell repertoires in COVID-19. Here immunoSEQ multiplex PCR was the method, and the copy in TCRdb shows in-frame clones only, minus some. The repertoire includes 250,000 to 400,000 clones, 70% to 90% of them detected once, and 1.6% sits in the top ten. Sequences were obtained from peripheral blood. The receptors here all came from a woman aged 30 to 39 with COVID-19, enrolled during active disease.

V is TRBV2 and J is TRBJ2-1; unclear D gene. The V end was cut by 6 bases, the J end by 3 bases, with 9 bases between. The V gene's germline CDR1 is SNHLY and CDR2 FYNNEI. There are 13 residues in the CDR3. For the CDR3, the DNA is TGTGCCAGCAGGGGCCGTAACTACAATGAGCAGTTCTTC. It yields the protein CASRGRNYNEQFF.

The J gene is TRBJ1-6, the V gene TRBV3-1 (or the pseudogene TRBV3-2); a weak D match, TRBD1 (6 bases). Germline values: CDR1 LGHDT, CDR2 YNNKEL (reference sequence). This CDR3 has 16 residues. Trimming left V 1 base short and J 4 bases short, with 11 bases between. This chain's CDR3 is CASSQGGGGYNSPLHF. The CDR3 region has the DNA TGTGCCAGCAGCCAAGGAGGGGGGGGGTATAATTCACCCCTCCACTTT.

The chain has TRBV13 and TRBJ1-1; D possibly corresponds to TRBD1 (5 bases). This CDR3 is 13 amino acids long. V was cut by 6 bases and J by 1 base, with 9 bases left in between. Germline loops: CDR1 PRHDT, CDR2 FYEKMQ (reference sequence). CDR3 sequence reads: CASRRRGNTEAFF. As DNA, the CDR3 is TGTGCCAGCAGACGAAGGGGGAACACTGAAGCTTTCTTT.

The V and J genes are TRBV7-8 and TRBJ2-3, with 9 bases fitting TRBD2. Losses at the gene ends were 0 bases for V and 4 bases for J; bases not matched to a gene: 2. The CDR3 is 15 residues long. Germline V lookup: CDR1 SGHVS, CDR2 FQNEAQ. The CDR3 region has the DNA TGTGCCAGCAGCTTAGCTAGCGGGGGACCAGATACGCAGTATTTT. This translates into CASSLASGGPDTQYF.

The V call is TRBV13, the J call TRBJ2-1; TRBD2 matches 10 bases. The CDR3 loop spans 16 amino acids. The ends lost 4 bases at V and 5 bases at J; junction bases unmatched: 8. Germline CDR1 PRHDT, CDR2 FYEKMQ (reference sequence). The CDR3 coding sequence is TGTGCCAGCAGCTCTCGAGCGGGGGGGTTACACAATGAGCAGTTCTTC. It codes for CASSSRAGGLHNEQFF.

The CDR3 bases are TGCGCCAGCAGCTTGGGGGACCTTTCGGGAGGCGTACAGTATTTT. Translated, it gives CASSLGDLSGGVQYF. The chain couples TRBV5-1 to TRBJ2-3; 7 nucleotides align to TRBD2. The CDR3 consists of 15 residues. V gave up 0 bases and J gave up 12 bases; unmatched junction bases: 13. The V gene's germline CDR1 is SGHRS and CDR2 YFSETQ.

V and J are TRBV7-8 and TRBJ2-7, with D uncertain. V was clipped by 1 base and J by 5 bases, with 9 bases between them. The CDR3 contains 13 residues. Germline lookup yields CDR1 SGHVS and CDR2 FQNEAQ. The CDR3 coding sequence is TGTGCCAGCAGCTTAGAGTTGAGCGACGAGCAGTACTTC. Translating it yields CASSLELSDEQYF.

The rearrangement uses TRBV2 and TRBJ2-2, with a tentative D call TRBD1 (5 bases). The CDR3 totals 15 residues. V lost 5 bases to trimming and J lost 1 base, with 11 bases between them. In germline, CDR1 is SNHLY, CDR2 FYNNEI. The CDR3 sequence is CASSRQGLNTGELFF. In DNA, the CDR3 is TGTGCCAGCAGTCGGCAGGGCCTGAACACCGGGGAGCTGTTTTTT.

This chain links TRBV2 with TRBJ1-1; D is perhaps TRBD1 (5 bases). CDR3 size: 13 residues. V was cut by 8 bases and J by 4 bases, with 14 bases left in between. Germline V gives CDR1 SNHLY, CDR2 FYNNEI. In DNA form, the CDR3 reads TGTGCCAGCCCAGGACAAGGCGGCACTGAAGCTTTCTTT. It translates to CASPGQGGTEAFF.

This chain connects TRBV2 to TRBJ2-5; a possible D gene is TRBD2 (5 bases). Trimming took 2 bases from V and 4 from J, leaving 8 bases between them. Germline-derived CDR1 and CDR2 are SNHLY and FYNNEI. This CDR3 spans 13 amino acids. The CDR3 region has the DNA TGTGCCAGCAGTGAAAGCGGAAGAGAGACCCAGTACTTC. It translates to CASSESGRETQYF.

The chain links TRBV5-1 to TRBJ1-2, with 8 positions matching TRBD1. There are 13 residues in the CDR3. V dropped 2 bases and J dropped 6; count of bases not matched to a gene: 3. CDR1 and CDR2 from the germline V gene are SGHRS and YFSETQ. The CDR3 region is CASSFDRGNGYTF. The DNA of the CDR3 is TGCGCCAGCAGCTTCGACAGGGGCAATGGCTACACCTTC.

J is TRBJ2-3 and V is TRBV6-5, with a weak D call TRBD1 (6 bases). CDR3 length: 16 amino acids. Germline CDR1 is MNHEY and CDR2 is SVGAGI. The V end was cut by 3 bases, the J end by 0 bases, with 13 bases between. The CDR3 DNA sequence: TGTGCCAGCAGTTATTCCAGGCAGGGGAGCACAGATACGCAGTATTTT. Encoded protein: CASSYSRQGSTDTQYF.

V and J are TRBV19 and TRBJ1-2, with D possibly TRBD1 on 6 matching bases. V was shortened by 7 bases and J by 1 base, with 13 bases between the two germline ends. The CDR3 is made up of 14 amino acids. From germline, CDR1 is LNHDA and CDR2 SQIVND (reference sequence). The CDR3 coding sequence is TGTGCCAGTAATAGCTTACAGGGTAACTATGGCTACACCTTC. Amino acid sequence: CASNSLQGNYGYTF.

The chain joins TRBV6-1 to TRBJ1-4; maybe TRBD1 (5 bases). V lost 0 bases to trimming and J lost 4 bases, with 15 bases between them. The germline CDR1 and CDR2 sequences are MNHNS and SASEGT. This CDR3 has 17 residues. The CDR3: CASSEARAGRSNEKLFF. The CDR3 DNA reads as TGTGCCAGCAGTGAAGCGCGGGCAGGGAGGAGTAATGAAAAACTGTTTTTT.

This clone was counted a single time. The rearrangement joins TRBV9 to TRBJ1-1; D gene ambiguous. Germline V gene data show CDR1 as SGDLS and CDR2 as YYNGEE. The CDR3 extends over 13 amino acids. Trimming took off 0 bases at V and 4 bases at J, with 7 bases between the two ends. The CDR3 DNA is TGTGCCAGCAGCGTAGGGGCGAGCACTGAAGCTTTCTTT. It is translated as CASSVGASTEAFF.

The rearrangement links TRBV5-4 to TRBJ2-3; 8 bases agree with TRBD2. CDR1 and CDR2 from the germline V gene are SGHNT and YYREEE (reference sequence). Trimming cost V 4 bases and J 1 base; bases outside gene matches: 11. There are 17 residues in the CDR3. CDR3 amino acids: CASSPYLTAGGTDTQYF. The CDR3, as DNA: TGTGCCAGCAGCCCATATCTTACAGCGGGGGGCACAGATACGCAGTATTTT.

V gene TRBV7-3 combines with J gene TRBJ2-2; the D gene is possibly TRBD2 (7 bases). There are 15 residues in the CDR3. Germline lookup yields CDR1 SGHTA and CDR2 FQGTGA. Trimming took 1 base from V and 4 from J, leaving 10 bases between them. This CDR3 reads CASSLSGGGTGELFF. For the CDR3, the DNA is TGTGCCAGCAGCTTAAGCGGGGGCGGCACCGGGGAGCTGTTTTTT. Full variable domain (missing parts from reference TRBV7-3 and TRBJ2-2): GAGVSQTPSNKVTEKGKYVELRCDPISGHTALYWYRQSLGQGPEFLIYFQGTGAADDSGLPNDRFFAVRPEGSVSTLKIQRTERGDSAVYLCASSLSGGGTGELFFGEGSRLTVL.

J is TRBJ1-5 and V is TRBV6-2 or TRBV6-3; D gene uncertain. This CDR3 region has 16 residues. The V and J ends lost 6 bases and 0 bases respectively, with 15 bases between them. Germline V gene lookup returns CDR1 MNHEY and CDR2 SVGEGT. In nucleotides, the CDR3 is TGTGCCAGCAGCCTACGGGCGGGGAATAGCAATCAGCCCCAGCATTTT. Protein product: CASSLRAGNSNQPQHF.

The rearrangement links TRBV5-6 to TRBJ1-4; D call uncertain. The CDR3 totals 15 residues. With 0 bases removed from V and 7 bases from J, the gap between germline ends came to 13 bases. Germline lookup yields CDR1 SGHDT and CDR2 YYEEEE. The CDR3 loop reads CASSLGPGGSEKLFF. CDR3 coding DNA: TGTGCCAGCAGCTTGGGTCCGGGTGGTAGTGAAAAACTGTTTTTT.

CDR3 in amino acids: CASSLDRVGGELFF. DNA of the CDR3: TGCGCCAGCAGCTTGGACAGGGTTGGCGGGGAGCTGTTTTTT. The V call is TRBV5-1, the J call TRBJ2-2; D is perhaps TRBD1 (6 bases). The germline gives CDR1 SGHRS, CDR2 YFSETQ. Trimming removed 0 bases at V and 7 bases at J, with 10 bases between. The CDR3 is made up of 14 amino acids.

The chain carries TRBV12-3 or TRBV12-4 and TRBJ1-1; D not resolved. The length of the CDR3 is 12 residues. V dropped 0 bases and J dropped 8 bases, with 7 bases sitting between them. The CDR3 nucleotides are TGTGCCAGCAGTTTAGCGGCAGGAGAAGCTTTCTTT. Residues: CASSLAAGEAFF.

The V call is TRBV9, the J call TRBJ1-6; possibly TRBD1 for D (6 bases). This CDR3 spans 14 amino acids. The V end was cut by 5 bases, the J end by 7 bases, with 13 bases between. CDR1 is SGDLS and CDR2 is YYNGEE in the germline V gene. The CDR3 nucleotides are TGTGCCAGCAGTGAAGGGGGGGGAAATTCACCCCTCCACTTT. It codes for CASSEGGGNSPLHF.

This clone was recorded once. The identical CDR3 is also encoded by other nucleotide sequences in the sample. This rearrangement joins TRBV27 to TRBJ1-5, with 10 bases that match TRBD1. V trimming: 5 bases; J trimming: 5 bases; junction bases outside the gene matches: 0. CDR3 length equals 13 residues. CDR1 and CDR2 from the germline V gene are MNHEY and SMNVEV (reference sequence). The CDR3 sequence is CASSGQGDQPQHF. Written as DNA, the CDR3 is TGTGCCAGCAGTGGACAGGGGGATCAGCCCCAGCATTTT.

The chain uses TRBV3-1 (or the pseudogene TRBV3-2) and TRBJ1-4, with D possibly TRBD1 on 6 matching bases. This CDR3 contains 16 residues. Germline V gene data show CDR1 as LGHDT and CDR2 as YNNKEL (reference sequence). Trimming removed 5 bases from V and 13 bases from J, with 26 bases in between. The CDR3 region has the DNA TGTGCCAGCAGCAACCCAACGGGACAAGTCTTCGTTGGACTGTTTTTT. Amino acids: CASSNPTGQVFVGLFF.

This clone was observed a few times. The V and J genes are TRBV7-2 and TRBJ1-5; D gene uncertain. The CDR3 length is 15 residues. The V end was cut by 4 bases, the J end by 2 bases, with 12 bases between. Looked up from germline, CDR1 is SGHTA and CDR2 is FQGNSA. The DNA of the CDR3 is TGTGCCAGCAGCTCCGCGGGAATTCGCAATCAGCCCCAGCATTTT. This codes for CASSSAGIRNQPQHF.